One sample yielded the 30 T cell receptor beta chains listed below, sequenced in a study of T-cell reconstitution after alpha-beta-depleted transplantation in children. Construction of the TCRbeta library involved unique molecular identifiers. MiXCR, run by TCRdb on the PCR reads, gives a single entry per CDR3 protein. The sample shows roughly 500,000 distinct CDR3 sequences, about 30% of them seen only once. This sample comprised PBMCs from the stem cell graft donor, obtained from the stem cell graft. The receptors come from a human donor who donated a stem cell graft to a child with aplastic anemia.

This rearrangement joins TRBV3-1 to TRBJ1-1; D gene unclear. The CDR3 covers 14 residues. Trimming cost V 1 base and J 6 bases, with 12 bases left between them. Germline assignment: CDR1 LGHDT and CDR2 YNNKEL (reference sequence). The CDR3 is CASSQGVVGSEAFF. CDR3 DNA: TGTGCCAGCAGCCAAGGCGTGGTCGGGTCTGAAGCTTTCTTT.

The chain joins TRBV20-1 to TRBJ2-7; D might be TRBD2 (6 bases). V lost 4 bases, J lost 5 bases, and 12 bases lay in between. Germline V gene sequence: CDR1 DFQATT, CDR2 SNEGSKA (reference sequence). The CDR3 sequence is 12 residues long. The CDR3 reads CSAITRGNEQYF. The DNA for the CDR3 is TGCAGTGCTATAACTCGGGGGAACGAGCAGTACTTC.

This clonotype was seen a few times. The chain links TRBV7-9 to TRBJ1-2; weak D call: TRBD1 (5 bases). Germline V gives CDR1 SEHNR, CDR2 FQNEAQ (reference sequence). The CDR3 has 14 amino acids. The V and J ends lost 3 bases and 6 bases respectively, with 14 bases between them. For the CDR3, the DNA is TGTGCCAGCAGCTTCTCAACCCGAGGGGATGGCTACACCTTC. Its translation is CASSFSTRGDGYTF.

This clonotype was seen more than once but under ten times. The junction departs from germline at one end; a sequencing error may be responsible. The J gene is TRBJ2-7, the V gene TRBV7-2, with D possibly being TRBD1 or TRBD2 (5 bases each). Germline lookup yields CDR1 SGHTA and CDR2 FQGNSA. This CDR3 spans 14 amino acids. CDR3 region: CASSPRWDDYGQYF. CDR3 DNA sequence: TGTGCCAGCAGCCCCCGGTGGGACGATTACGGGCAGTACTTC.

The chain recombines TRBV20-1 with TRBJ1-1; no clear D gene. V gave up 0 bases and J gave up 6 bases, with 11 bases separating them. CDR1 is DFQATT and CDR2 is SNEGSKA in the germline V gene (reference sequence). The CDR3 extends over 13 amino acids. CDR3 bases: TGCAGTGCTAGAGATTTTGCAGAATCTGAAGCTTTCTTT. This encodes CSARDFAESEAFF.

The chain has TRBV27 and TRBJ2-7; 8 positions agree with TRBD1. Per the germline V gene, CDR1 is MNHEY and CDR2 is SMNVEV (reference sequence). The CDR3 is made up of 15 amino acids. After removal of 3 bases from V and 0 bases from J, the junction contained 4 bases not matched to a gene. Here the CDR3 reads CASSFDRGHSYEQYF. The CDR3 coding sequence is TGTGCCAGCAGTTTCGACAGGGGACACTCCTACGAGCAGTACTTC.

This rearrangement joins TRBV6-2 or TRBV6-3 to TRBJ1-1, with a tentative D call TRBD1 (5 bases). The V and J ends lost 7 bases and 6 bases respectively, with 21 bases between them. The germline V gene encodes CDR1 MNHEY and CDR2 SVGEGT. The CDR3 has 15 residues. The CDR3 region has the DNA TGTGCCAGCACGAAAAACGGGGGTTTTGTCGCTGAAGCTTTCTTT. Amino acids: CASTKNGGFVAEAFF.

This clonotype was counted only a few times. The CDR3 reads CASTAPGLAGVTYNEQFF. The DNA of the CDR3 is TGTGCCAGCACTGCCCCGGGACTAGCGGGAGTCACCTACAATGAGCAGTTCTTC. This chain links TRBV12-3 or TRBV12-4 with TRBJ2-1; 14 nucleotides align to TRBD2. The CDR3 length is 18 residues. The ends lost 7 bases at V and 2 bases at J; junction bases unmatched: 10.

The J gene is TRBJ2-4, the V gene TRBV28, with 7 positions matching TRBD2. V lost 3 bases to trimming and J lost 2 bases; unmatched junction nucleotides: 4. Germline lookup yields CDR1 MDHEN and CDR2 SYDVKM. The CDR3 runs 15 residues. The CDR3 loop reads CASSFLADPKNIQYF. The CDR3 bases are TGTGCCAGCAGTTTCCTAGCGGACCCCAAAAACATTCAGTACTTC.

At least ten counts were recorded for this clonotype. The chain joins TRBV7-9 to TRBJ2-5; D is unresolved. The V gene's germline CDR1 is SEHNR and CDR2 FQNEAQ (reference sequence). The CDR3 has 16 amino acids. The ends were cut back, 2 bases at V and 2 bases at J, with 15 bases in the middle. This chain's CDR3 is CASSLSMTPLQETQYF. The CDR3 DNA reads TGTGCCAGCAGCTTATCAATGACACCCTTACAAGAGACCCAGTACTTC.

This clonotype was counted between two and nine times. The rearrangement links TRBV4-3 to TRBJ2-5; 7 nucleotides line up with TRBD2. There are 15 residues in the CDR3. Germline V gives CDR1 LGHNA, CDR2 YSLEER. J lost 4 bases, V lost 0 bases, and 5 bases had no gene match. This CDR3 is CASSQERGSPETQYF. The CDR3 DNA sequence: TGCGCCAGCAGCCAAGAACGCGGGAGCCCAGAGACCCAGTACTTC.

The CDR3 loop is CASSLGPEHNEQFF. The CDR3 bases are TGTGCCAGCAGTTTGGGTCCAGAACACAATGAGCAGTTCTTC. This chain joins TRBV12-3 or TRBV12-4 and TRBJ2-1; D ambiguous. The CDR3 length is 14 residues. Trimming cost V 3 bases and J 5 bases, with 11 bases left between them.

This clonotype was observed a few times. V and J are TRBV12-3 or TRBV12-4 and TRBJ2-7, with 8 bases that match TRBD2. This CDR3 is built from 15 residues. The trim removed 1 base at V and 5 bases at J, leaving 7 bases unmatched. The CDR3 loop reads CASSLGLARGNEQYV. In DNA, the CDR3 is TGTGCCAGCAGTTTAGGACTAGCGAGGGGAAACGAGCAGTACGTC.

This clonotype was picked up a small number of times. This chain links TRBV20-1 with TRBJ2-2; D not certain. The V gene lost 3 bases and the J gene lost 6 bases, with 11 bases spanning the gap. The CDR3 is made up of 13 amino acids. CDR1 and CDR2 from the germline V gene are DFQATT and SNEGSKA (reference sequence). The CDR3: CSASPYGAGELFF. The CDR3 DNA follows: TGCAGTGCTAGCCCTTATGGGGCCGGGGAGCTGTTTTTT.

The genes are TRBV20-1 and TRBJ2-1; tentatively, D is TRBD1 or TRBD2 (5 bases each). V was cut by 7 bases and J by 3 bases, with 16 bases left in between. Germline V gene data show CDR1 as DFQATT and CDR2 as SNEGSKA (reference sequence). This CDR3 region has 14 residues. The CDR3 coding sequence is TGCAGTGTCAGGACAAGGACTGGCTACAATGAGCAGTTCTTC. As protein: CSVRTRTGYNEQFF.

The rearrangement joins TRBV11-2 to TRBJ2-3; the D is unclear. The germline V and J ends were trimmed by 3 bases and 4 bases, with 5 bases remaining between them. Germline CDR1 is SGHAT and CDR2 is FQNNGV. The CDR3 runs 12 residues. CDR3: CASSFIADTQYF. CDR3 in DNA: TGTGCCAGCAGCTTTATTGCAGATACGCAGTATTTT.

The rearrangement uses TRBV7-3 and TRBJ2-1; TRBD1 matches at 9 bases. Trimming took 2 bases from V and 7 from J; bases not matched to a gene: 6. There are 15 residues in the CDR3. CDR1 is SGHTA, CDR2 FQGTGA, per germline. The CDR3: CASSLETGGGNEQFF. In DNA form, the CDR3 reads TGTGCCAGCAGCTTAGAAACAGGGGGCGGAAATGAGCAGTTCTTC.

This clonotype has ten or more counts. The V and J genes are TRBV10-3 and TRBJ1-1; no definite D call. The V gene lost 4 bases and the J gene lost 1 base, with 7 bases spanning the gap. The CDR3 runs 13 residues. The germline V gene has CDR1 ENHRY and CDR2 SYGVKD. The CDR3 nucleotides read TGTGCCATCAGTGCAGGTCCGAACACTGAAGCTTTCTTT. Residues: CAISAGPNTEAFF.

The chain combines TRBV30 with TRBJ1-5, with D perhaps matching TRBD1 (6 bases). The CDR3 totals 13 residues. The V and J ends lost 3 bases and 7 bases respectively, with 13 bases between them. Germline V gene sequence: CDR1 GTSNPN, CDR2 SVGIG (reference sequence). The CDR3 DNA reads as TGTGCCTGGAGCCAGGGGTCAGAGCAGCCCCAGCATTTT. It yields the protein CAWSQGSEQPQHF.

V and J are TRBV20-1 and TRBJ2-5; maybe TRBD2 (6 bases). The CDR3 loop spans 16 amino acids. V was clipped by 6 bases and J by 4 bases, with 24 bases between them. Germline CDR1 reads DFQATT; CDR2 reads SNEGSKA (reference sequence). The CDR3 is CSAGGSGSTGRETQYF. The DNA of the CDR3 is TGCAGTGCCGGAGGTAGCGGAAGCACCGGGAGAGAGACCCAGTACTTC.

Written as DNA, the CDR3 is TGCAGCGTTCAAAGAGCGGGAGTTAACCATGAGCAGTTCTTC. Its protein product is CSVQRAGVNHEQFF. The chain employs TRBV29-1 and TRBJ2-1, with 8 bases matching TRBD2. This CDR3 is built from 14 residues. The germline V gene has CDR1 SQVTM and CDR2 ANQGSEA. Germline trimming cut 5 bases from V and 8 bases from J; bases unmatched to any gene: 11.

Only a few counts were recorded for this clonotype. The chain links TRBV12-3 or TRBV12-4 to TRBJ2-1; 11 nucleotides line up with TRBD2. CDR3 length: 16 residues. V shed 5 bases, J shed 0 bases, and the junction held 3 bases outside the gene matches. The CDR3 DNA is TGTGCCAGCAGTCACACTAGCGGGGGCTCCTACAATGAGCAGTTCTTC. Translating it yields CASSHTSGGSYNEQFF.

The chain has TRBV12-3 or TRBV12-4 and TRBJ2-2; unclear D gene. This CDR3 has 14 residues. The V end was cut by 8 bases, the J end by 0 bases, with 10 bases between. The CDR3 loop is CASRGRTNTGELFF. In nucleotides, the CDR3 is TGTGCCAGCCGCGGACGGACGAACACCGGGGAGCTGTTTTTT.

This clonotype was detected a few times. The V call is TRBV9, the J call TRBJ2-3; D call uncertain. Germline values: CDR1 SGDLS, CDR2 YYNGEE. V was pared by 3 bases and J by 4 bases, with 9 bases between. This CDR3 is 13 amino acids long. The CDR3 loop reads CASSALRSDTQYF. The CDR3 nucleotides are TGTGCCAGCAGCGCCCTGAGGTCAGATACGCAGTATTTT.

This rearrangement joins TRBV5-1 to TRBJ2-5, with D hard to call. V lost 4 bases and J lost 5, with 12 bases in between. This CDR3 spans 13 amino acids. Germline-derived CDR1 and CDR2 are SGHRS and YFSETQ. CDR3 sequence (DNA): TGCGCCAGCAGCGGAAATACAGAGGAGACCCAGTACTTC. Its translation: CASSGNTEETQYF.

This chain uses TRBV10-3 with TRBJ1-2; a possible D gene is TRBD1 (5 bases). With 4 bases removed from V and 4 bases from J, the gap between germline ends came to 16 bases. The CDR3 has 15 amino acids. Looked up from germline, CDR1 is ENHRY and CDR2 is SYGVKD. The CDR3 here is CAISVGDQVSYGYTF. CDR3 sequence (DNA): TGTGCCATCAGTGTGGGGGATCAGGTTTCCTATGGCTACACCTTC.

The gene calls are TRBV12-3 or TRBV12-4 and TRBJ2-7; D is unclear. V was shortened by 5 bases and J by 1 base, with 9 bases between the two germline ends. The CDR3 extends over 13 amino acids. CDR3 DNA sequence: TGTGCCAGCAGTGTCGAATCATCCTACGAGCAGTACTTC. Its protein product is CASSVESSYEQYF.

The chain's CDR3 is CSASPWGGTGEQFF. The CDR3 DNA sequence: TGCAGTGCTAGCCCCTGGGGGGGAACGGGGGAGCAGTTCTTC. This rearrangement joins TRBV20-1 to TRBJ2-1; 7 positions agree with TRBD2. V was clipped by 3 bases and J by 10 bases; unmatched bases: 12. This CDR3 has 14 residues. In germline, CDR1 is DFQATT, CDR2 SNEGSKA (reference sequence).

The chain combines TRBV6-5 with TRBJ1-4; 7 positions match TRBD1. This CDR3 has 16 amino acids. V trimming: 4 bases; J trimming: 8 bases; junction bases outside the gene matches: 13. Per germline, CDR1 MNHEY and CDR2 SVGAGI. The CDR3 DNA follows: TGTGCCAGCAGTTCCCACTCTGGACAGGTTTCCGAAAAACTGTTTTTT. The encoded protein is CASSSHSGQVSEKLFF.

The chain uses TRBV7-2 and TRBJ1-1, with D perhaps matching TRBD1 (5 bases). The CDR3 has 12 residues. V lost 5 bases and J 11 bases, leaving 15 bases between the germline ends. CDR1 is SGHTA and CDR2 is FQGNSA in the germline V gene. The CDR3 here is CASSPRGGWAFF. CDR3 sequence (DNA): TGTGCCAGCAGCCCTCGCGGGGGGTGGGCTTTCTTT.